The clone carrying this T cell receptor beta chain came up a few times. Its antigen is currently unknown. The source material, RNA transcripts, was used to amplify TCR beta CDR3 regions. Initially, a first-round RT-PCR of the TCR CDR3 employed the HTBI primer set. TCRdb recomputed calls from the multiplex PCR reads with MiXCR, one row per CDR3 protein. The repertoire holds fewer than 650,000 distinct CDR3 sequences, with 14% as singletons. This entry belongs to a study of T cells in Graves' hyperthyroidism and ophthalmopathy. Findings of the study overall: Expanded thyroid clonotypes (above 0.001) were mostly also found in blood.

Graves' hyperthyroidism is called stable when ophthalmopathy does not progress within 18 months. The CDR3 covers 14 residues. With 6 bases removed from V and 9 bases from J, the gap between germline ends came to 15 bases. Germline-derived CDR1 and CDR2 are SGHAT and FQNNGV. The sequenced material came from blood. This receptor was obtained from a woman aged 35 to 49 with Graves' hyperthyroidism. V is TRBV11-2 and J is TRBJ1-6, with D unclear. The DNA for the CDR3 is TGTGCCAGCAGTTGGATGGAAAGTTCTTCACCCCTCCACTTT. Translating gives CASSWMESSSPLHF. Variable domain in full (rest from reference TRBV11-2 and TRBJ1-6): EAGVAQSPRYKIIEKRQSVAFWCNPISGHATLYWYQQILGQGPKLLIQFQNNGVVDDSQLPKDRFSAERLKGVDSTLKIQPAKLEDSAVYLCASSWMESSSPLHFGNGTRLTVT.